This TCR beta chain was found in a study of cytomegalovirus exposure and HLA in healthy donors (dated 2017 in TCRdb). As for the study more broadly: In an earlier analysis of roughly 500 of the donors, about 260 Gb of sequence data and some 120 million unique TCR beta sequences from 180 million or so T cells were reported. Four to six DR-DQ haplotypes were handled as single units for association and clustering, since linkage in the cohort was strong. A later genetic analysis took genome-wide SNP genotypes for about 55% of the roughly 670 donors and used that subset as a discovery cohort. The study was designed to test whether signatures of past pathogen exposure could be identified by cataloging public T cell receptors. In the later analysis, no new phenotypic data were used to find candidate immune exposures; instead, reliance was placed on TCR beta sequences and their occurrence across donors. The T cell repertoires of about 700 subjects were profiled by immunosequencing and related to cytomegalovirus serostatus. Of the 300 to 500 genotyped donors, over 80% were placed in the genetic ancestry cluster associated with self-reported Caucasian donors. The study combined high-throughput TCR immunosequencing, statistical association of individual TCRs with disease status, and machine learning to predict cytomegalovirus infection status. In an earlier analysis of a few hundred of the donors, high-throughput TCR beta sequencing was used to judge whether each TCR beta V gene segment behaved as functional or pseudogenic. A later analysis re-analyzed previously published TCR beta repertoires from about 600 donors and added high-resolution HLA genotyping to study TCR occurrence patterns. HLA typing covered class I and class II loci at four-digit resolution. In addition to the first cohort of 650 to 800 subjects, a separate validation cohort of 130 or so different subjects was used. Among a few hundred genotyped donors of the cohort, an average of 235,054 unique TCR beta nucleotide sequences were sequenced per donor, about a sixth of them non-productive. Typing coverage varied by locus: about 629-640 donors for A, B, C, DRB1 and DQB1; 500 to 550 for DQA1; about 600 for DPA1; 400 to 480 for DPB1. An early release that covered about 600 HLA-typed donors contained approximately 300 gigabases of sequencing data and 75 million to 100 million unique TCR sequences. Donor age, sex, ethnicity and CMV serostatus were collected together with the repertoire data. All discovery cohort repertoires had been generated on a single sequencing platform. What the study reported, not specific to this receptor: According to the authors, the approach could potentially be generalized to other disease states and immunological phenotypes. A cluster of highly shared sequence variants was judged likely to be a technical artifact of the sequencing pipeline. According to a later analysis, most CMV-associated TCR beta chains appeared to be HLA-restricted, and the HLA associations seemed to be driven largely by CMV exposure. Linkage disequilibrium might explain the correlated functional status among segregating V segments, but an unknown experimental factor could not be ruled out. Sequencing depth was assumed to be roughly uniform across donors in the presence/absence analyses, though that assumption may not hold. Most TCR sequences were seen in very few donors, while some public TCRs were found in many individuals. In a later analysis, the rate of TCR association differed among HLA loci, with DRB1 alleles having the most associated TCRs and HLA-C alleles having the fewest. In a later genetic analysis, fewer N-insertions in productive TCRs were reported among donors in an Asian-associated ancestry cluster than the roughly 640-donor mean. A further reported finding was that TCR beta sequences accurately predicted the HLA-A and HLA-B alleles for most subjects in the first cohort. Broadly in line with IMGT annotations, most TCR beta V segments showed up in productive rearrangements about 87% or about 30% of the time in an earlier analysis of several hundred of the donors. A later analysis associated approximately 17,000 TCR beta sequences with specific HLA alleles at a false discovery rate of 0.05. HLA typing was unavailable for some donors at each locus, so association tests used only the typed subset. Assigning TCR associations to individual alleles was difficult when HLA alleles, especially DR and DQ, strongly co-occurred. Several of the top co-occurrence clusters appeared to be linked to parvovirus B19, influenza, CMV and Epstein-Barr virus, according to a later analysis. Because the 87-base-pair reads could not distinguish some IMGT-functional V segments, including TRBV6-2 and TRBV6-3, those segments were excluded. A later analysis found that HLA-associated TCR beta chains were more clonally expanded and had lower generation probabilities than equally common non-associated chains. In vitro tests confirmed that a few of the cytomegalovirus-associated TCR beta chains recognize cytomegalovirus antigens. Some 16 rarely observed V segments, including chromosome 9 orphons, were excluded from the earlier analysis of about 610 of the donors because counts were too low. Immune exposure information for the cohort was limited to CMV serostatus. In this cohort, only TCR beta chains were sequenced, and detectable features were limited by the absence of alpha or paired-chain data. The classifier was reported to diagnose cytomegalovirus status with high specificity and sensitivity in both the original and validation cohorts. V-gene and J-gene trimming of TCR beta chains was associated with a missense DCLRE1C variant in a later genetic analysis, and the association was replicated in an independent cohort. In the study, 150 to 200 TCR beta chains were listed as associated with cytomegalovirus.

The cohort was made up of roughly 670 healthy bone marrow donors. At the time of sampling, all cohort members were nominally healthy, though unrecorded immune exposures were likely present. The donor was CMV seropositive and was included in the group of 250 to 300 seropositive cohort members. A peripheral blood sample was collected from each donor, and TCR beta sequencing was performed on peripheral blood mononuclear cells. Genomic DNA was extracted from the blood cell samples with the Qiagen DNeasy Blood Extraction Kit. Taken from cysteine to phenylalanine, the CDR3 has 14 residues. Only the CDR3 DNA stays, 42 bases, in frame from base 1. CDR1 LNHNV and CDR2 YYDKDF are derived from the germline V gene (reference sequence). From V the trimming removes 2 bases and from J it removes 3 bases, while the gene matches leave 3 bases of the junction unaccounted for. A word on this clone: It lacks a known antigen. Base qualities are not recorded, but no much larger clone differs from it by a single base.

To prepare the library, the immunoSEQ multiplex PCR assay was applied. A mixture of 60 forward primers for TCR Vbeta segments and 13 reverse primers for TCR Jbeta segments was used in the multiplex PCR. Amplification of the CDR3 region of rearranged TCR beta genes was performed with a multiplex PCR assay on genomic DNA. On the Illumina HiSeq System, the amplified TCR beta libraries were sequenced as 87-base-pair reads. Concerning the study's data processing: Across the 640 or so repertoires, a later analysis counted 60 million to 90 million unique TCR beta chains, 8.5 million to 12 million of which were shared by at least two donors. To remove PCR and sequencing errors, raw reads were error-corrected and collapsed into unique sequences using a nearest-neighbor algorithm that merged closely related sequences. To assign V, D and J gene segments, CDR3 sequences were aligned to IMGT reference sequences. For a sequence to be retained, at least a six-nucleotide match to both a V gene segment and a J gene segment was required. Rearrangements were classified as productive when the CDR3 lacked stop codons and remained in frame with V and J, and all other rearrangements were classified as non-productive. CDR3 was defined according to IMGT convention as the region running from the second conserved V-encoded cysteine to the conserved J-encoded phenylalanine. In an earlier analysis of approximately 500 of the donors, sequences lacking an unambiguous match to a single V gene segment were excluded. An earlier analysis of approximately 590 of the donors classified V segments as functional when productive rearrangements were above 56.7% and as segregating when the standard deviation between donors was above 5%. A statistical classification framework was built for diagnosing cytomegalovirus status from the catalog of TCR beta chain sequences. In a later analysis, V and J genes were assigned by comparing TCR nucleotide sequences against IMGT/GENE-DB human TR gene sequences. In a later analysis, CDR3 sequences and most-parsimonious VDJ recombination scenarios were assigned using the TCRdist pipeline. In a later analysis, each TCR beta chain was defined by its CDR3 amino acid sequence together with its V-gene family, and reads without a unique V-gene family were excluded. As a way to deal with suspected cross-contamination and a sequencing artifact, a later analysis dropped 500 to 700 nucleotide sequences that were highly shared and had low generation probability. In a later analysis, a clonal expansion index was calculated for each public chain from normalized within-repertoire ranks of inferred template counts. In a later analysis, generation probabilities were computed with a VDJ recombination model fitted to out-of-frame rearrangements, and the resulting probabilities were checked against IGoR. In a later analysis, TCR-TCR, TCR-HLA and TCR-CMV co-occurrence was scored with hypergeometric tests, and a repertoire-size bias correction was applied to TCR pairs. A later analysis estimated false discovery rates by permuting HLA or CMV assignments 20 times. A later analysis grouped co-occurring TCRs with DBSCAN, adding TCRdist sequence similarity when clustering within HLA-allele-positive subsets. Co-occurrence clustering excluded repertoires with fewer than 30,000 or more than 120,000 public chains, plus five with anomalous nucleotide sharing. TCRdb obtained this table from immuneACCESS and retained in-frame rearrangements with V and J assigned. These tables miss some clones; where compared with another copy, unresolved V genes account for less than half of the shortfall, and the remainder is unexplained. That table is the source of V, J and clone size, and D and trimming were worked out from the DNA. The sample contains 40,000 to 45,000 clones, 87% of them found a single time. The ten largest clonotypes hold around 8% of the sample.

The chain is assembled from TRBV15 and TRBJ1-2; TRBD1 fits 7 bases in the junction. Material for sequencing was PBMCs. This TCR derives from a middle-aged woman in good health and CMV-seropositive. The nucleotide sequence reads TGTGCCACCAGCAGAAGACAGGGCCACTATGGCTACACCTTC. Its protein is CATSRRQGHYGYTF.